Sequencing of this T cell receptor beta chain was carried out in a study of immune evolution from preneoplasia to lung adenocarcinoma. Findings and caveats of the study: Later-stage lesions appeared to have more T cells, more diversity, less clonality.

Sequenced by immunoSEQ multiplex PCR; TCRdb stores in-frame clones only, minus some. The data show around 7,000 clones, around 77% seen once. Germline V lookup: CDR1 SEHNR, CDR2 FQNEAQ (reference sequence). V was clipped by 5 bases and J by 1 base, with 11 bases between them. CDR3 size: 14 residues. Each case's diagnosis was confirmed by two pathologists on H&E. About this clone itself: The antigen is undetermined.

Sequencing was carried out using FFPE lung adenocarcinoma in situ tissue. This chain joins TRBV7-9 and TRBJ1-2; D remains unclear. This clonotype was sampled from a person aged 60 to 85 with lung adenocarcinoma. The CDR3 nucleotides are TGTGCCAGCAGCACGCCCGGGAGTAACTATGGCTACACCTTC. Protein: CASSTPGSNYGYTF.